This T cell receptor (beta chain) was captured in a study of PD-1 blockade in classical Hodgkin lymphoma. Broader study findings: The study found complete responders had baseline diversity similar to newly diagnosed patients. TCR diversity at baseline was reported to be reduced in newly diagnosed patients relative to healthy donors.

The CDR3 is made up of 16 amino acids. Germline V gives CDR1 SGHTA, CDR2 FQGNSA. With 4 bases clipped from V and 5 bases from J, the junction kept 13 bases outside the gene matches. With respect to this clone: The antigen remains undetermined.

Sequencing used immunoSEQ multiplex PCR; TCRdb keeps in-frame clones, though not all of them. Of around 65,000 clones in the sample, around 91% were seen once. Each patient relapsed following autologous stem cell transplantation, and prior brentuximab vedotin exposure differed. The sample here was peripheral blood mononuclear cells (PBMCs), taken at baseline. The TCR was taken from a human donor with classical Hodgkin lymphoma. The chain recombines TRBV7-2 with TRBJ2-7, with 8 bases matching TRBD1. Here the CDR3 reads CASSSQTGQGGHEQYF. As DNA, the CDR3 is TGTGCCAGCAGCTCCCAAACTGGACAGGGTGGCCACGAGCAGTACTTC.